The T cell receptor (beta chain) described here comes from a study of OX40 agonist ivuxolimab in advanced cancers. TCRdb's table, derived via immunoSEQ multiplex PCR, lists solely in-frame clones and lacks some. The repertoire holds 25,000 to 40,000 clones, with over 65% as singletons. The CDR3 consists of 14 residues. Trimming shortened V by 2 bases and J by 4 bases, and 12 bases separated the two germline ends. Germline-derived CDR1 and CDR2 are SGHDT and YYEEEE. The input for sequencing was CD4+ or CD8+ T cells sorted from blood, taken in a trial of the OX40 agonist ivuxolimab. The chain carries TRBV5-6 and TRBJ2-5, with a tentative D call TRBD1 (5 bases). The sequence came from an adult with an advanced solid tumor such as melanoma, head and neck, liver or kidney cancer. This CDR3 is CASSFPTGGETQYF. The CDR3 DNA sequence: TGTGCCAGCAGCTTTCCCACAGGCGGAGAGACCCAGTACTTC. Full variable domain (rest looked up from reference TRBV5-6 and TRBJ2-5): DAGVTQSPTHLIKTRGQQVTLRCSPKSGHDTVSWYQQALGQGPQFIFQYYEEEERQRGNFPDRFSGHQFPNYSSELNVNALLLGDSALYLCASSFPTGGETQYFGPGTRLLVL.